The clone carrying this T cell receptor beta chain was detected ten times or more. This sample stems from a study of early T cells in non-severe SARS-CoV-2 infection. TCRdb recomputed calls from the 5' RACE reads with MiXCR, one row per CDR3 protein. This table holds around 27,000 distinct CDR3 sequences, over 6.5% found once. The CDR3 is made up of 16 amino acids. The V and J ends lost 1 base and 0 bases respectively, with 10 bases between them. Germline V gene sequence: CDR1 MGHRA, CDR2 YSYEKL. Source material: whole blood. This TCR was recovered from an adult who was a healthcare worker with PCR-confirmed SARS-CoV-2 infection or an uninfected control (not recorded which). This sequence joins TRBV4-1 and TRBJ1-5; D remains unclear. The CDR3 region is CASSQVLAVSNQPQHF. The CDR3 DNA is TGCGCCAGCAGCCAAGTATTGGCAGTTAGCAATCAGCCCCAGCATTTT.